The sequence of this T cell receptor beta chain was determined in a study of blood T cell repertoires in COVID-19. Across the whole study: T cells, B-cell-depleted T cells, or PBMCs provided the cDNA or gDNA that served as material.

Participants spanned ages about 18 to 89 years and resided in some 22 US areas. Membership in each cohort depended on participant-reported clinical history. The table lists this clone with a count of one. Sequencing used immunoSEQ multiplex PCR; TCRdb keeps in-frame clones, though not all of them. Altogether a few hundred thousand clones are present, 88% being singletons, with the ten largest covering 1.2%. The CDR3 loop spans 13 amino acids. CDR1 and CDR2 from the germline V gene are MNHEY and SVGEGT. V lost 5 bases, J lost 4 bases, and 10 bases lay in between. Sequencing was performed on PBMCs or T cells enriched from blood (not recorded which). The V and J genes are TRBV6-2 or TRBV6-3 and TRBJ2-3; TRBD2 might be the D (5 bases). This sequence was found in a woman aged 18-29 years who had recovered from COVID-19. CDR3 coding DNA: TGTGCCAGCAGTGTTTCGGAGGCAGATACGCAGTATTTT. Amino acid sequence: CASSVSEADTQYF.